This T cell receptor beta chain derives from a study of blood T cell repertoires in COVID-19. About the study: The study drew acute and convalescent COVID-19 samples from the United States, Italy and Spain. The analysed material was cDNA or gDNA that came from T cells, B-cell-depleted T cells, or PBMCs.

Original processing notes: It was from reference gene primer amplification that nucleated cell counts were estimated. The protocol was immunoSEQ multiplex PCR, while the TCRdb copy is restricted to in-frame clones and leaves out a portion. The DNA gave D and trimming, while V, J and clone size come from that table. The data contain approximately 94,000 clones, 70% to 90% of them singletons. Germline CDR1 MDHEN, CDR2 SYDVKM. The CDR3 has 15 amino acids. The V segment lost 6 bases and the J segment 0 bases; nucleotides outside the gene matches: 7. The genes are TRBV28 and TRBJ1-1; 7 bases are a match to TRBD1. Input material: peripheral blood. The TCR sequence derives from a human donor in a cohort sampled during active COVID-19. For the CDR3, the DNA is TGTGCCAGCAGGGATAACAGGGGAATGAACACTGAAGCTTTCTTT. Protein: CASRDNRGMNTEAFF.